This is a list of T cell receptor beta chains from one sample in a study of cytomegalovirus exposure and HLA in healthy donors. Some clones are missing from TCRdb's copy, which holds only in-frame ones; the method was immunoSEQ multiplex PCR. The profile shows around 130,000 clones, over 75% of them singletons. The sample comprised PBMCs. The receptors were gathered from a man aged 40-49 years in good health and CMV-seronegative. Each CDR3 is given with its conserved first and last residue. A D gene is named only where the DNA matches it firmly. Rows may omit the clone size; those that give it use once, few, many or a size class.

clone size	D gene	J gene	V gene	CDR3 protein	CDR3 DNA
few	TRBD1	TRBJ2-7	TRBV6-5	CASSRTRDRGYEQYF	TGTGCCAGCAGCCGAACCAGGGACAGGGGTTACGAGCAGTACTTC
NA	TRBD2	TRBJ2-1	TRBV6-6	CASSYGAGSYNEQFF	TGTGCCAGCAGTTACGGAGCGGGGTCTTACAATGAGCAGTTCTTC
NA	TRBD1	TRBJ1-6	TRBV5-4	CASSRGQGGKNSPLHF	TGTGCCAGCAGCCGGGGACAGGGGGGTAAGAATTCACCCCTCCACTTT
few	NA	TRBJ1-3	TRBV28	CASSLPGGDTIYF	TGTGCCAGCAGTTTACCCGGCGGGGACACCATATATTTT
few	NA	TRBJ2-2	TRBV7-5	CVRSLVGTTNTGELFF	TGTGTCAGAAGCTTAGTAGGGACAACGAACACCGGGGAGCTGTTTTTT
NA	TRBD2	TRBJ2-7	TRBV30	CAWSRLGGRESEQYF	TGTGCCTGGAGTCGCTTAGGCGGGCGGGAGAGTGAGCAGTACTTC
NA	NA	TRBJ2-7	TRBV2	CASSADSGNPYEQYF	TGTGCCAGCAGTGCTGACAGTGGGAACCCCTACGAGCAGTACTTC
NA	TRBD2	TRBJ2-7	TRBV7-8	CASSLPGLAGRYEQYF	TGTGCCAGCAGCCTCCCGGGACTAGCGGGACGGTACGAGCAGTACTTC
NA	TRBD2	TRBJ2-3	TRBV7-8	CASSSGTSGPSTDTQYF	TGTGCCAGCAGTTCCGGGACTAGCGGGCCTAGCACAGATACGCAGTATTTT
NA	TRBD1	TRBJ2-7	TRBV30	CAWNTGQGIHEQYF	TGTGCCTGGAATACGGGACAGGGGATCCACGAGCAGTACTTC
NA	TRBD1	TRBJ2-4	TRBV19	CARSRDRHKNIQYF	TGTGCCAGGAGTAGGGACAGACATAAAAACATTCAGTACTTC
NA	NA	TRBJ2-7	TRBV12-2	CASRLGEGDRALEQYF	TGTGCAAGTCGCTTAGGGGAGGGGGACAGGGCCCTCGAGCAGTACTTC
NA	NA	TRBJ2-7	TRBV7-9	CASSFLEVGEQYF	TGTGCCAGCAGCTTTCTGGAGGTCGGCGAGCAGTACTTC